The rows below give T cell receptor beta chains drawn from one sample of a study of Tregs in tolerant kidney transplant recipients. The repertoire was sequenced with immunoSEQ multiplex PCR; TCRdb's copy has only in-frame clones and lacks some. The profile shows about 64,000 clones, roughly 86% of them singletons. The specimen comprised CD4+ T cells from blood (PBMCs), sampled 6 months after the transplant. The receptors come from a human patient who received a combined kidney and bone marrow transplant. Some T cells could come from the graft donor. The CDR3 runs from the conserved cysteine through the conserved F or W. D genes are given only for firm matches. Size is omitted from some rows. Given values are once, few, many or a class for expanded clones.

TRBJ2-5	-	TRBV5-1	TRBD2	TGCGCCAGCACCCTTCAGGGTAGCGGGGAGACCCAGTACTTC	CASTLQGSGETQYF
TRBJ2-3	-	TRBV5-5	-	TGTGCCAGCAGCTTGGACCCGGGCACAGATACGCAGTATTTT	CASSLDPGTDTQYF
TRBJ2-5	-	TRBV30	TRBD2	TGTGCCTGGAGTGTACTAAGGACTAGCGGGAGGGGGTATCAAGAGACCCAGTACTTC	CAWSVLRTSGRGYQETQYF
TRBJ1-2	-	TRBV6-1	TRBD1	TGTGCCAGCAGTGCCACAGGGGGCTGGGGCTACACCTTC	CASSATGGWGYTF
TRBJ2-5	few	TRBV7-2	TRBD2	TGTGCCAGCAGCTTGGTAATAGCGGGGCAAGAGACCCAGTACTTC	CASSLVIAGQETQYF
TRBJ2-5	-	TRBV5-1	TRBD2	TGCGCCAGCAGCTTGGGACTAGCGGGAGAAGAGACCCAGTACTTC	CASSLGLAGEETQYF
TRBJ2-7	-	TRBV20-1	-	TGCAGTGCTAGAGATATCGACGAGCAGTACTTC	CSARDIDEQYF
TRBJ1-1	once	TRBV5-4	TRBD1	TGTGCCAGCAGCGGACAGGGGATTGTGGGCGCTGAAGCTTTCTTT	CASSGQGIVGAEAFF
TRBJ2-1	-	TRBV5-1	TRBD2	TGCGCCAGCAGCGCGACTAGCGGGGGTTACAATGAGCAGTTCTTC	CASSATSGGYNEQFF
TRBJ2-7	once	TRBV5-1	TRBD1	TGCGCCAGCAGCTCGGGACAGGGTTCTAGCGAGCAGTACTTC	CASSSGQGSSEQYF
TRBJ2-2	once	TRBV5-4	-	TGTGCCAGCAGCTTGTCAGGGGCCACCGGGGAGCTGTTTTTT	CASSLSGATGELFF
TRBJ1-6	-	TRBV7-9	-	TGTGCCAGCAGCTTAGGTTCAGGGAATAATTCACCCCTCCACTTT	CASSLGSGNNSPLHF
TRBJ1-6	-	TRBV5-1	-	TGCGCCAGCAGCTTGTGGAGGGAAGGTTGGGATAATTCCCCCCTCCACTTT	CASSLWREGWDNSPLHF
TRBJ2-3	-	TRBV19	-	TGTGCCAGTAGTATGTCGGGAACAGATACGCAGTATTTT	CASSMSGTDTQYF
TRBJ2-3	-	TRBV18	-	TGTGCCAGCTCACCAGGGAGTGGTACGCAGTATTTT	CASSPGSGTQYF
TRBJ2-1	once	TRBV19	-	TGTGCCAGTAGGTTTTCGACAGGTTATAGCTCCTACAATGAGCAGTTCTTC	CASRFSTGYSSYNEQFF
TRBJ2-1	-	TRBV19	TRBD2	TGTGCCAGTAGAAAAACCGATAGGACTAGCGGGAGAGGTAACTCCTACAATGAGCAGTTCTTC	CASRKTDRTSGRGNSYNEQFF
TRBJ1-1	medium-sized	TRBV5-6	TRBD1	TGTGCCAGCAGCTTGAGACCTATAGGACAGGGTGAAGCTTTCTTT	CASSLRPIGQGEAFF
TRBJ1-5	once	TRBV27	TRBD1	TGTGCCAGCAAATCGGGACAGGGGGCGAGTGAGAGTCAGCCCCAGCATTTT	CASKSGQGASESQPQHF
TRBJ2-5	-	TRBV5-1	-	TGCGCCAGCACCCCCAACCAAGAGACCCAGTACTTC	CASTPNQETQYF
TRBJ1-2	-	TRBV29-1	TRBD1	TGCAGCTCGACAGGGACTAACTATGGCTACACCTTC	CSSTGTNYGYTF